These T cell receptor beta chains were read from a single sample in a study of blood T cells in healthy people across ages. TCRdb recomputed calls from the 5' RACE reads with MiXCR, one row per CDR3 protein. The profile shows hundreds of thousands of distinct CDR3 sequences, about 30% of them singletons. Material: blood. Receptor source: an elderly woman in good health. Both conserved end residues are part of each CDR3. The D gene is left open where the match is weak.

V gene: TRBV27
J gene: TRBJ2-7
D gene: TRBD2
CDR3 protein: CASRRSGGANEQYF

V gene: TRBV20-1
J gene: TRBJ2-3
D gene: TRBD2
CDR3 protein: CSACRLAGGGGDTQYF

V gene: TRBV6-6
J gene: TRBJ2-7
D gene: TRBD1
CDR3 protein: CASRRGQGSYEQYF

V gene: TRBV20-1
J gene: TRBJ2-7
D gene: -
CDR3 protein: CSARSQTGNEQYF

V gene: TRBV12-1
J gene: TRBJ2-5
D gene: -
CDR3 protein: CASSTSGGREETQYF

V gene: TRBV2
J gene: TRBJ1-5
D gene: TRBD1
CDR3 protein: CASRTGAGIGNQPQHF

V gene: TRBV30
J gene: TRBJ1-5
D gene: -
CDR3 protein: CAWSVSSNQPQHF

V gene: TRBV10-2
J gene: TRBJ2-1
D gene: TRBD1
CDR3 protein: CASSDGTGRLAVQFF

V gene: TRBV6-2/TRBV6-3
J gene: TRBJ2-1
D gene: TRBD2
CDR3 protein: CASMGTSGFRLSYNEQFF

V gene: TRBV11-2
J gene: TRBJ2-5
D gene: -
CDR3 protein: CASSYSRQGGKQYF

V gene: TRBV20-1
J gene: TRBJ2-3
D gene: TRBD1
CDR3 protein: CSARDRGTGSTDTQYF

V gene: TRBV11-1
J gene: TRBJ1-1
D gene: -
CDR3 protein: CASSLGKGQGNTEAFF

V gene: TRBV25-1
J gene: TRBJ2-3
D gene: TRBD2
CDR3 protein: CASTDLKLAGGADTQYF

V gene: TRBV5-6
J gene: TRBJ2-4
D gene: -
CDR3 protein: CASSLIGGGKNIQYF

V gene: TRBV12-3/TRBV12-4
J gene: TRBJ2-3
D gene: TRBD1
CDR3 protein: CASSLVAGGGTDAQYF

V gene: TRBV7-7
J gene: TRBJ2-7
D gene: TRBD1
CDR3 protein: CASSPDRFTYEQYF

V gene: TRBV3-1
J gene: TRBJ1-1
D gene: -
CDR3 protein: CASSQLGIGTEAFF

V gene: TRBV7-3
J gene: TRBJ2-1
D gene: -
CDR3 protein: CASSLINNEQFF

V gene: TRBV12-3/TRBV12-4
J gene: TRBJ2-3
D gene: TRBD2
CDR3 protein: CASTWTSADAQYF

V gene: TRBV6-5
J gene: -
D gene: -
CDR3 protein: CASSELGRQLYEQYF

V gene: TRBV5-1
J gene: TRBJ2-2
D gene: TRBD2
CDR3 protein: CASSLEGLAGPGELFF

V gene: TRBV5-1
J gene: TRBJ2-2
D gene: -
CDR3 protein: CASSRSGRGSTGELFF

V gene: TRBV10-3
J gene: TRBJ2-1
D gene: TRBD2
CDR3 protein: CAISAYSGDYNEQFF

V gene: TRBV9
J gene: TRBJ2-3
D gene: TRBD2
CDR3 protein: CASRPGLAGASSTDTQYF

V gene: TRBV20-1
J gene: TRBJ1-2
D gene: TRBD1
CDR3 protein: CSAPQGTAYGYTF

V gene: TRBV7-6
J gene: TRBJ2-2
D gene: -
CDR3 protein: CASSLLRGPGTGELFF

V gene: TRBV30
J gene: TRBJ2-3
D gene: -
CDR3 protein: CASLGGALTDTQYF

V gene: TRBV20-1
J gene: TRBJ2-7
D gene: -
CDR3 protein: CSARDSGAVTNYEQYF

V gene: TRBV10-3
J gene: TRBJ1-1
D gene: TRBD1
CDR3 protein: CAIRDRGSTEAFF

V gene: TRBV24-1
J gene: TRBJ2-1
D gene: TRBD1
CDR3 protein: CATSDSSTGGSYNEQFF

V gene: TRBV11-2
J gene: TRBJ1-2
D gene: -
CDR3 protein: CSSSFRANYGYTF

V gene: TRBV14
J gene: TRBJ2-1
D gene: -
CDR3 protein: CASSQDRGYEQFF

V gene: TRBV5-4
J gene: TRBJ1-1
D gene: -
CDR3 protein: CASSLTGRLTEAFF

V gene: TRBV20-1
J gene: TRBJ2-1
D gene: TRBD2
CDR3 protein: CSRTSGYNEQFF

V gene: TRBV30
J gene: TRBJ2-1
D gene: TRBD2
CDR3 protein: CAWNRGGDNEQFF

V gene: TRBV5-1
J gene: TRBJ2-1
D gene: TRBD2
CDR3 protein: CASSLRGVGYNEQFF

V gene: TRBV27
J gene: TRBJ1-2
D gene: -
CDR3 protein: CASTTGERGYGYTF

V gene: TRBV20-1
J gene: -
D gene: -
CDR3 protein: CSARPQPVYEQYF

V gene: TRBV20-1
J gene: TRBJ2-7
D gene: -
CDR3 protein: CSARDPRVGDLAYEQYF

V gene: TRBV4-1
J gene: TRBJ2-1
D gene: -
CDR3 protein: CASSQDLGVPSYNEQFF

V gene: TRBV6-6
J gene: TRBJ2-5
D gene: -
CDR3 protein: CASSYVQGTGETQYF

V gene: TRBV3-1
J gene: TRBJ1-2
D gene: -
CDR3 protein: CASSQSGEYGYTF

V gene: TRBV28
J gene: TRBJ1-1
D gene: -
CDR3 protein: CASSASPVRDTEAFF

V gene: TRBV11-2
J gene: TRBJ1-1
D gene: -
CDR3 protein: CASSLVRTEAFF

V gene: TRBV5-6
J gene: TRBJ2-3
D gene: -
CDR3 protein: CASSLAQAGTDTQYF

V gene: TRBV7-3
J gene: TRBJ2-1
D gene: -
CDR3 protein: CASSLNGGEQFF

V gene: TRBV7-3
J gene: TRBJ2-3
D gene: TRBD2
CDR3 protein: CASSPLAGLSADTQYF

V gene: TRBV20-1
J gene: TRBJ2-5
D gene: -
CDR3 protein: CSAGVYGTHEETQYF

V gene: TRBV11-2
J gene: TRBJ2-7
D gene: TRBD1
CDR3 protein: CASSPRQGTLEAQYF

V gene: TRBV4-1
J gene: TRBJ1-6
D gene: -
CDR3 protein: CASTDSYNSPLHF

V gene: TRBV5-1
J gene: TRBJ2-7
D gene: -
CDR3 protein: CASRLLGAYEQYF